The 27 T cell receptor beta chains given below trace back to one sample, sequenced in a study of cytomegalovirus exposure and HLA in healthy donors. The protocol was immunoSEQ multiplex PCR, while the TCRdb copy is restricted to in-frame clones and leaves out a portion. The sample contains some 120,000 clones, about 90% of which appear only once. Source material: PBMCs. These receptors came from a man aged 25 to 40 in good health and CMV-seronegative.

V usage is TRBV27 and J usage is TRBJ2-7, with 9 bases lining up with TRBD1. The CDR3 sequence is 13 residues long. Germline loops: CDR1 MNHEY, CDR2 SMNVEV (reference sequence). Trimming cost V 5 bases and J 3 bases; bases outside gene matches: 2. Here the CDR3 reads CASSPGQGYEQYF. The CDR3 nucleotides read TGTGCCAGCAGTCCGGGACAGGGCTACGAGCAGTACTTC.

This clone appeared a few times. This chain's CDR3 is CASSLAGAGEQYF. For the CDR3, the DNA is TGTGCCAGCAGCTTAGCGGGAGCCGGCGAGCAGTACTTC. V usage is TRBV7-6 and J usage is TRBJ2-7; D may be TRBD2 (5 bases). The V end was cut by 0 bases, the J end by 6 bases, with 9 bases between. This CDR3 spans 13 amino acids. Germline CDR1 and CDR2: SGHVS and FNYEAQ.

The table lists this clone with a few counts. V and J are TRBV4-2 and TRBJ2-7, with TRBD2 as a possible D gene (6 bases). The germline CDR1 and CDR2 sequences are LGHNA and YNFKEQ. V was trimmed by 1 base and J by 2 bases, leaving 12 bases between them. This CDR3 is built from 15 residues. CDR3: CASSQVLAEPYEQYF. In DNA form, the CDR3 reads TGTGCCAGCAGCCAAGTTTTAGCGGAGCCCTACGAGCAGTACTTC.

This clone was seen once. This rearrangement joins TRBV19 to TRBJ2-3; D unresolved. V lost 6 bases and J lost 0, with 4 bases in between. The germline CDR1 and CDR2 sequences are LNHDA and SQIVND (reference sequence). This CDR3 comprises 12 residues. For the CDR3, the DNA is TGTGCCAGTAGGGAGAGCACAGATACGCAGTATTTT. Amino acids: CASRESTDTQYF.

V gene TRBV5-4 combines with J gene TRBJ1-2, with no clear D. Per the germline V gene, CDR1 is SGHNT and CDR2 is YYREEE (reference sequence). This CDR3 is 16 amino acids long. V lost 4 bases to trimming and J lost 2 bases, with 18 bases between them. Here the CDR3 DNA reads TGTGCCAGCAGCCCCCGTGGGAGGGTGACGAACTATGGCTACACCTTC. Its protein is CASSPRGRVTNYGYTF.

The chain links TRBV5-4 to TRBJ2-1; maybe TRBD1 (5 bases). Germline CDR1 SGHNT, CDR2 YYREEE (reference sequence). V lost 3 bases, J lost 5 bases, and 15 bases lay in between. CDR3 length: 15 residues. In DNA, the CDR3 is TGTGCCAGCAGCTCCCCTGCAGGGTGGAACAATGAGCAGTTCTTC. Amino acids: CASSSPAGWNNEQFF.

The rearrangement joins TRBV2 to TRBJ1-6; D is possibly TRBD1 (5 bases). CDR3 size: 15 residues. Germline CDR1 and CDR2: SNHLY and FYNNEI. The germline V and J ends were trimmed by 3 bases and 7 bases, with 13 bases remaining between them. CDR3 loop: CASSDIGVRNSPLHF. The CDR3 coding sequence is TGTGCCAGCAGTGACATAGGGGTCAGGAATTCACCCCTCCACTTT. The full variable domain, rest sourced from reference TRBV2 and TRBJ1-6, is EPEVTQTPSHQVTQMGQEVILRCVPISNHLYFYWYRQILGQKVEFLVSFYNNEISEKSEIFDDQFSVERPDGSNFTLKIRSTKLEDSAMYFCASSDIGVRNSPLHFGNGTRLTVT.

The chain combines TRBV29-1 with TRBJ2-1; 7 bases match TRBD2. CDR3 length: 13 residues. Germline trimming cut 5 bases from V and 5 bases from J; bases unmatched to any gene: 6. CDR1 and CDR2 (germline): SQVTM, ANQGSEA. The CDR3 region has the DNA TGCAGCGTTTTGGCTAGCGGAAACAATGAGCAGTTCTTC. Encoded protein: CSVLASGNNEQFF.

The chain employs TRBV7-3 and TRBJ2-7, with 8 bases fitting TRBD1. CDR1 and CDR2 (germline): SGHTA, FQGTGA. This CDR3 is built from 18 residues. The V gene end was trimmed by 1 base and the J gene end by 6 bases; junction bases not matched to a gene: 17. As DNA, the CDR3 is TGTGCCAGCAGCTTAAGGTGCGGGACAGGCCCATTCCCTCGCGAGCAGTACTTC. Residues: CASSLRCGTGPFPREQYF.

The J gene is TRBJ2-5, the V gene TRBV5-1; 9 bases are shared with TRBD2. V shed 8 bases, J shed 5 bases, and the junction held 13 bases outside the gene matches. This CDR3 region has 15 residues. The germline V gene encodes CDR1 SGHRS and CDR2 YFSETQ. The CDR3 DNA sequence: TGCGCCAGTCGGGATCTGGCGGGAGGGATCGAGACCCAGTACTTC. Translation: CASRDLAGGIETQYF.

This clone was counted once. The chain joins TRBV10-3 to TRBJ2-7; 11 bases agree with TRBD1. Trimming cost V 3 bases and J 4 bases; bases outside gene matches: 5. The CDR3 covers 15 residues. CDR1 ENHRY and CDR2 SYGVKD come from the germline V gene. The chain's CDR3 is CAISEGGQGAYEQYF. In nucleotides, the CDR3 is TGTGCCATCAGTGAAGGTGGACAGGGGGCTTACGAGCAGTACTTC.

The chain joins TRBV4-3 to TRBJ1-6; D unresolved. V lost 8 bases, J lost 8 bases, and 7 bases lay in between. The CDR3 sequence is 11 residues long. In germline, CDR1 is LGHNA, CDR2 YSLEER. The CDR3 DNA follows: TGCGCCAGCGGCAATGATTCACCCCTCCACTTT. Translating gives CASGNDSPLHF.

The V gene is TRBV11-2, the J gene TRBJ2-2; 8 bases match TRBD1. The CDR3 loop spans 14 amino acids. J lost 0 bases, V lost 11 bases, and 5 bases had no gene match. The germline CDR1 and CDR2 sequences are SGHAT and FQNNGV. The CDR3 is CAGRQGTNTGELFF. The DNA for the CDR3 is TGTGCCGGTCGACAGGGGACGAACACCGGGGAGCTGTTTTTT.

V usage is TRBV27 and J usage is TRBJ2-5; 10 positions agree with TRBD1. The CDR3 is 16 amino acids. The J segment lost 8 bases and the V segment lost 4 bases, leaving 13 bases of the junction unmatched. Germline values: CDR1 MNHEY, CDR2 SMNVEV (reference sequence). CDR3 amino acids: CASSSIIRDRGRTQYF. CDR3 nucleotide sequence: TGTGCCAGCAGTTCGATCATCCGGGACAGGGGCCGAACCCAGTACTTC.

The table lists this clone with a few counts. The chain joins TRBV29-1 to TRBJ1-1; D unresolved. Germline V gene lookup returns CDR1 SQVTM and CDR2 ANQGSEA. The CDR3 is 13 amino acids. The V and J ends lost 5 bases and 3 bases respectively, with 13 bases between them. The CDR3 is CSVRSSQDTEAFF. The CDR3 DNA is TGCAGCGTTCGGTCCTCCCAAGACACTGAAGCTTTCTTT. Together with reference TRBV29-1 and TRBJ1-1, the CDR3 gives the full variable domain: SAVISQKPSRDICQRGTSLTIQCQVDSQVTMMFWYRQQPGQSLTLIATANQGSEATYESGFVIDKFPISRPNLTFSTLTVSNMSPEDSSIYLCSVRSSQDTEAFFGQGTRLTVV.

This rearrangement joins TRBV5-1 to TRBJ2-2, with a tentative D call TRBD1 (5 bases). The CDR3 runs 14 residues. V lost 5 bases, J lost 6 bases, and 14 bases lay in between. The germline V gene encodes CDR1 SGHRS and CDR2 YFSETQ. The CDR3 DNA reads as TGCGCCAGCAGTCAGGACATTTTGGCCGGGGAGCTGTTTTTT. It yields the protein CASSQDILAGELFF.

V gene TRBV5-6 combines with J gene TRBJ2-5, with TRBD2 as a possible D gene (6 bases). This CDR3 spans 14 amino acids. The germline V and J ends were trimmed by 0 bases and 5 bases, with 11 bases remaining between them. Germline loops: CDR1 SGHDT, CDR2 YYEEEE. CDR3 sequence reads: CASSLGAGGETQYF. The DNA for the CDR3 is TGTGCCAGCAGCTTGGGGGCAGGAGGGGAGACCCAGTACTTC.

The rearrangement links TRBV19 to TRBJ2-1; 13 bases are shared with TRBD2. Per the germline V gene, CDR1 is LNHDA and CDR2 is SQIVND (reference sequence). After removal of 5 bases from V and 7 bases from J, the junction contained 8 bases not matched to a gene. CDR3 size: 16 residues. This CDR3 reads CASSFGLAGEVNEQFF. DNA for the CDR3: TGTGCCAGTAGTTTTGGACTAGCGGGAGAGGTGAATGAGCAGTTCTTC.

The table lists this clone with a few counts. The CDR3 DNA reads TGTGCCAGCAGCTTCCAGGGGGCCTCCTTTGGCTACACCTTC. Protein product: CASSFQGASFGYTF. The chain joins TRBV11-2 to TRBJ1-2; 8 bases match TRBD1. The CDR3 spans 14 residues. The V gene's germline CDR1 is SGHAT and CDR2 FQNNGV. V dropped 3 bases and J dropped 7; count of bases not matched to a gene: 7. The whole variable domain, filled in from reference TRBV11-2 and TRBJ1-2, reads EAGVAQSPRYKIIEKRQSVAFWCNPISGHATLYWYQQILGQGPKLLIQFQNNGVVDDSQLPKDRFSAERLKGVDSTLKIQPAKLEDSAVYLCASSFQGASFGYTFGSGTRLTVV.

The genes are TRBV5-6 and TRBJ1-1; tentatively, D is TRBD1 (6 bases). Germline CDR1 is SGHDT and CDR2 is YYEEEE. V gave up 7 bases and J gave up 10 bases, with 20 bases separating them. This CDR3 comprises 13 residues. CDR3 amino acids: CASGGQITPVAFF. CDR3 bases: TGTGCCAGCGGAGGACAGATTACGCCCGTAGCTTTCTTT.

The chain recombines TRBV19 with TRBJ1-2; unclear D gene. Germline assignment: CDR1 LNHDA and CDR2 SQIVND (reference sequence). V was cut by 5 bases and J by 3 bases, with 13 bases left in between. The CDR3 is made up of 14 amino acids. In DNA, the CDR3 is TGTGCCAGTAGTCGGGTCGGCGGAGACTATGGCTACACCTTC. This sequence encodes CASSRVGGDYGYTF.

The chain is built from TRBV5-1 and TRBJ1-4; 9 bases line up with TRBD1. CDR1 is SGHRS and CDR2 is YFSETQ in the germline V gene. Trimming removed 4 bases from V and 6 bases from J; junction bases left unmatched: 4. This CDR3 has 14 residues. CDR3 coding DNA: TGCGCCAGCAGCCACGGGACAGGGTATGAAAAACTGTTTTTT. Its protein is CASSHGTGYEKLFF.

The CDR3 spells CASSLGTGGVETQYF. In DNA form, the CDR3 reads TGTGCCAGCAGCTTAGGTACAGGGGGCGTTGAGACCCAGTACTTC. V and J are TRBV7-6 and TRBJ2-5, with 9 bases aligning to TRBD1. This CDR3 has 15 amino acids. Looked up from germline, CDR1 is SGHVS and CDR2 is FNYEAQ. V shed 1 base, J shed 5 bases, and the junction held 5 bases outside the gene matches.

This clone was detected only once. This chain links TRBV19 with TRBJ2-1, with a weak D call TRBD1 (5 bases). V lost 3 bases and J lost 0, with 12 bases in between. Germline V gene data show CDR1 as LNHDA and CDR2 as SQIVND (reference sequence). The CDR3 has 16 residues. CDR3 sequence reads: CASSIWGVSSYNEQFF. As DNA, the CDR3 is TGTGCCAGTAGTATTTGGGGCGTAAGCTCCTACAATGAGCAGTTCTTC.

This chain links TRBV6-4 with TRBJ2-1, with 11 bases fitting TRBD2. J lost 4 bases, V lost 6 bases, and 5 bases had no gene match. The germline V gene has CDR1 MRHNA and CDR2 SNTAGT. The CDR3 runs to 15 residues. The CDR3 sequence: CASSAGTSGYNEQFF. The CDR3 region has the DNA TGTGCCAGCAGCGCCGGGACTAGCGGTTACAATGAGCAGTTCTTC.

The V gene is TRBV7-7, the J gene TRBJ1-3; TRBD1 matches at 11 bases. The CDR3 spans 14 residues. The J segment lost 6 bases and the V segment lost 5 bases, leaving 3 bases of the junction unmatched. Germline-derived CDR1 and CDR2 are SSHAT and FNYEAQ (reference sequence). The CDR3 DNA reads TGTGCCAGCAGCCGGACAGGGGGCTTAAACACCATATATTTT. Translation gives CASSRTGGLNTIYF.

The chain uses TRBV5-1 and TRBJ1-5, with D perhaps matching TRBD1 (5 bases). Trimming took off 5 bases at V and 4 bases at J, with 16 bases between the two ends. The germline V gene encodes CDR1 SGHRS and CDR2 YFSETQ. This CDR3 has 15 amino acids. CDR3 loop: CASSLTWGENQPQHF. The CDR3 coding sequence is TGCGCCAGCAGTTTAACATGGGGGGAGAATCAGCCCCAGCATTTT.